Described below is a single T cell receptor (beta chain) sequence and its context. The method was immunoSEQ multiplex PCR; TCRdb's version includes in-frame clones alone and lacks a portion of them. The data contain tens of thousands of clones, about nine tenths of them singletons. The entry originates in a study of technical replicates of blood from a few donors. The specimen was T cells isolated from PBMCs. The receptor was derived from a human donor in good health.

CDR3 nucleotides: TGTGCCAGCAAACTCACGCCCGCACAGGGGGGTGGCTACACCTTC. This gives the protein CASKLTPAQGGGYTF. The J gene is TRBJ1-2, the V gene TRBV6-6, with 8 bases matching TRBD1. Germline CDR1 and CDR2: MNHNY and SVGAGI (reference sequence). Germline trimming cut 7 bases from V and 7 bases from J; bases unmatched to any gene: 14. The CDR3 has 15 residues.